One and the same sample provided the 5 T cell receptor beta chains below, sequenced in a study of OX40 agonist ivuxolimab in advanced cancers. The method was immunoSEQ multiplex PCR; TCRdb's version includes in-frame clones alone and lacks a portion of them. This table has around 75,000 clones, 80% to 90% appearing once. Source: CD4+ or CD8+ T cells sorted from blood, taken in a trial of the OX40 agonist ivuxolimab. These receptors were taken from an adult with an advanced solid tumor such as melanoma, head and neck, liver or kidney cancer.

The chain is built from TRBV12-5 and TRBJ2-3; D call uncertain. CDR1 and CDR2 from the germline V gene are LGHNT and FRNRAP. The V end was cut by 4 bases, the J end by 1 base, with 3 bases between. This CDR3 comprises 12 residues. CDR3 nucleotides: TGTGCTAGTGGTTCCCGCACAGATACGCAGTATTTT. Residues: CASGSRTDTQYF.

This chain connects TRBV20-1 to TRBJ1-2; D unresolved. V lost 5 bases, J lost 5 bases, and 6 bases lay in between. CDR3 length: 10 residues. Germline CDR1 is DFQATT and CDR2 is SNEGSKA (reference sequence). CDR3 sequence: CSAPLYGYTF. The DNA of the CDR3 is TGCAGTGCTCCGCTTTATGGCTACACCTTC.

The V call is TRBV10-1, the J call TRBJ1-4, with TRBD1 matching over 8 bases. V lost 3 bases to trimming and J lost 10 bases; unmatched junction nucleotides: 7. Germline V CDR1 and CDR2: WNHNN, SYGVQD (reference sequence). The CDR3 runs to 14 residues. CDR3 sequence (DNA): TGCGCCAGCAGTGACGGACAGGGAGATGGAAAACTGTTTTTT. It is translated as CASSDGQGDGKLFF.

This chain links TRBV10-1 with TRBJ1-2; no reliable D call. From germline, CDR1 is WNHNN and CDR2 SYGVQD (reference sequence). This CDR3 region has 14 residues. V gave up 3 bases and J gave up 0 bases, with 8 bases separating them. The CDR3 nucleotides read TGCGCCAGCAGTGAAGGATTCCCTAACTATGGCTACACCTTC. It yields the protein CASSEGFPNYGYTF.

J is TRBJ2-1 and V is TRBV9; D is perhaps TRBD1 (6 bases). CDR3 length equals 15 residues. Germline loops: CDR1 SGDLS, CDR2 YYNGEE. Trimming took 0 bases from V and 7 from J, leaving 14 bases between them. The CDR3 DNA reads as TGTGCCAGCAGCGTAGGGGACAACCTAAATAATGAGCAGTTCTTC. It is translated as CASSVGDNLNNEQFF.